This TCR beta chain comes out of a study of T cells in Graves' hyperthyroidism and ophthalmopathy. RNA transcripts yielded amplified TCR beta CDR3 regions. HTBI primers were employed in a first-round RT-PCR of the TCR CDR3. TCRdb recomputed calls from the multiplex PCR reads with MiXCR, one row per CDR3 protein. This table has 530,000 or so distinct CDR3 sequences, more than 45% appearing once. This CDR3 region has 16 residues. The V and J ends lost 1 base and 4 bases, in that order; junction bases with no gene match: 5. Germline V gives CDR1 LGHDT, CDR2 YNNKEL (reference sequence). This clonotype was observed at least ten times. A patient was excluded if there was uncontrolled infection, other autoimmune disease, pregnancy or lactation. Based on clinical symptoms, serum thyroxine and TRAb, thyroid ultrasound and orbital computed tomography, diagnoses were reached.

The V gene is TRBV3-1, the J gene TRBJ1-1, with 11 bases that match TRBD1. The receptor's source is a woman aged 18-29 years with Graves' hyperthyroidism. Material for sequencing was peripheral blood or thyroid tissue (not recorded which). The CDR3 nucleotides are TGTGCCAGCAGCCAAGGCGGACAGGGGGCGCGCACTGAAGCTTTCTTT. Protein sequence: CASSQGGQGARTEAFF.